This T cell receptor beta chain comes out of a study of blood T cells in healthy people across ages. Germline-derived CDR1 and CDR2 are SGHRS and YFSETQ. The CDR3 contains 15 residues. The V gene end was trimmed by 4 bases and the J gene end by 0 bases; junction bases not matched to a gene: 4. This clonotype came up many times. The antigen is not known. Together with a sample-barcoded 5' primer, a J-beta primer mix was included in a second PCR lasting about 6 to 11 cycles. Each CDR3 protein gets one entry after TCRdb re-called the 5' RACE reads with MiXCR. The sample has 600,000 or so distinct CDR3 sequences, around 21% seen once; the top ten hold about 3.6%. Study observations and caveats: Possibly confounding the expanded clonotype changes was the fact that donor CMV status was unknown. Compared with aged donors, long-lived donors showed fewer expanded clones, suggesting selection. PBMCs that were unsorted prevented a conclusive naive versus antigen-experienced comparison.

Sequencing input: blood. This TCR came from a man aged 65-85 years in good health. The chain carries TRBV5-1 and TRBJ2-1; 7 nucleotides align to TRBD2. The CDR3, as DNA: TGCGCCAGCAGCCCAGGACTAGGCTCCTACAATGAGCAGTTCTTC. It codes for CASSPGLGSYNEQFF. Supplemented by reference TRBV5-1 and TRBJ2-1, the full variable domain reads KAGVTQTPRYLIKTRGQQVTLSCSPISGHRSVSWYQQTPGQGLQFLFEYFSETQRNKGNFPGRFSGRQFSNSRSEMNVSTLELGDSALYLCASSPGLGSYNEQFFGPGTRLTVL.